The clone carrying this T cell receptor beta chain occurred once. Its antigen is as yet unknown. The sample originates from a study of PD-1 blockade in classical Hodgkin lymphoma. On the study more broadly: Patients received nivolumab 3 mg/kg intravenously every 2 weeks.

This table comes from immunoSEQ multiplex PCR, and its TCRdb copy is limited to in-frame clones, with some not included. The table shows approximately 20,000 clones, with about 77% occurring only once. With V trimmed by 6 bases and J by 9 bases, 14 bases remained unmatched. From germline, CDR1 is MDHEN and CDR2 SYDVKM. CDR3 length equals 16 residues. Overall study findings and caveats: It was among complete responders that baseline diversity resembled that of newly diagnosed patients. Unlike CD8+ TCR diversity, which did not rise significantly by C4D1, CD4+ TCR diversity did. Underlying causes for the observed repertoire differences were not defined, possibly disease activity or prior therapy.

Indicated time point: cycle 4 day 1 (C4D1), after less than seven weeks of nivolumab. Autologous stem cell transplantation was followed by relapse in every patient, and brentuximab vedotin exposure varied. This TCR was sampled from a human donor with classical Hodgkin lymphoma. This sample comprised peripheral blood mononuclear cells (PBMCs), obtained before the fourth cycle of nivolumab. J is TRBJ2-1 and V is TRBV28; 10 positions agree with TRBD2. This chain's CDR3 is CASSPRGSGRAFEQFF. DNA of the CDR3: TGTGCCAGCAGCCCCAGAGGGAGCGGGAGGGCCTTTGAGCAGTTCTTC.